This entry is about one T cell receptor beta chain. Its antigen remains unidentified. Only in-frame clones appear in the TCRdb table, and some are missing; sequencing was by immunoSEQ multiplex PCR. The table has roughly 2.6 million clones, around nine tenths seen once. This record comes from a study of shared clonotypes between healthy human individuals. Overall study: A couple of female and a few male donors aged 18 to 49 were enrolled.

Study results and caveats: Relative to memory subsets, naive subsets generally showed larger estimated richness. Lower generation probabilities were found for non-shared clonotypes than for those shared by all four donors.

The V gene end was trimmed by 2 bases and the J gene end by 0 bases; junction bases not matched to a gene: 12. The CDR3 covers 18 residues. Looked up from germline, CDR1 is SGHVT and CDR2 is SQSDAQ. The sample comprised naive CD4+ T cells sorted from blood. Specified subset: CD45RA+ positively selected. The J gene is TRBJ2-7, the V gene TRBV7-4; TRBD2 aligns across 8 bases. This TCR derives from a man aged 18 to 29 in good health. CDR3 sequence reads: CASSLRGPPGGSSYEQYF. The CDR3 DNA is TGTGCCAGCAGCTTAAGGGGACCTCCGGGAGGGTCCTCCTACGAGCAGTACTTC. Looking up the rest from reference TRBV7-4 and TRBJ2-7 gives the full variable domain: GAGVSQSPRYKVAKRGRDVALRCDSISGHVTLYWYRQTLGQGSEVLTYSQSDAQRDKSGRPSGRFSAERPERSVSTLKIQRTEQGDSAVYLCASSLRGPPGGSSYEQYFGPGTRLTVT.